These T cell receptor beta chains were read from a single sample in a study of radiation and T cells in renal cell carcinoma. TCRdb's copy holds only in-frame clones and misses some; the assay was immunoSEQ multiplex PCR. Altogether almost 20,000 clones are present, less than 65% being singletons, with the ten largest covering roughly an eighth. The sample in question was tumor tissue, obtained from a patient whose treatment included radiotherapy and nephrectomy. Receptors were obtained from a woman in her 70s with renal cell carcinoma. CDR3s include the opening cysteine and the closing phenylalanine or tryptophan. D genes are given only for firm matches. A clone size is listed for some rows: how often the clone was seen (once, few, many), or a class if it is expanded.

>TRBV20-1|TRBJ2-1|NA|NA
CSARTAEQFF
TGCAGTGCTAGAACGGCTGAGCAGTTCTTC
>TRBV6-5|TRBJ1-5|NA|NA
CASSYSGSNQPQHF
TGTGCCAGCAGTTACTCGGGCAGCAATCAGCCCCAGCATTTT
>TRBV7-2|TRBJ2-2|TRBD1|NA
CASSLQGAAGELFF
TGTGCCAGCAGCTTGCAGGGGGCGGCCGGGGAGCTGTTTTTT
>TRBV6-4|TRBJ2-2|TRBD2|NA
CASSRTSVSNTGELFF
TGTGCCAGCAGTAGGACTAGCGTGTCGAACACCGGGGAGCTGTTTTTT
>TRBV10-3|TRBJ1-6|NA|few
CAIRDSYNSPLHF
TGTGCCATCAGGGACAGCTATAATTCACCCCTCCACTTT
>TRBV2|TRBJ1-6|NA|NA
CASSATGSNSPLHF
TGTGCCAGCAGTGCCACAGGGTCTAATTCACCCCTCCACTTT
>TRBV29-1|TRBJ2-7|NA|few
CSVEDVAQGEQYF
TGCAGCGTTGAAGATGTGGCCCAGGGCGAGCAGTACTTC
>TRBV19|TRBJ1-1|NA|NA
CASSIHMNTEAFF
TGTGCCAGTAGTATCCACATGAACACTGAAGCTTTCTTT
>TRBV4-2|TRBJ2-5|TRBD1|NA
CASSQAGQGSETQYF
TGTGCCAGCAGCCAAGCGGGACAGGGTTCAGAGACCCAGTACTTC
>TRBV2|TRBJ2-5|TRBD1|NA
CASQRDRVQETQYF
TGTGCCAGCCAAAGGGACAGGGTACAAGAGACCCAGTACTTC
>TRBV7-3|TRBJ2-1|NA|few
CASSLAGSNEQFF
TGTGCCAGCAGCTTAGCAGGGTCCAATGAGCAGTTCTTC
>TRBV7-8|TRBJ2-5|NA|NA
CASSSEPPTAETQYF
TGTGCCAGCAGTTCGGAACCTCCGACAGCGGAGACCCAGTACTTC
>TRBV6-1|TRBJ1-2|NA|NA
CASTQTLGGSGYTF
TGTGCCAGCACCCAAACCCTGGGTGGGAGTGGCTACACCTTC
>TRBV6-5|TRBJ2-2|TRBD2|NA
CASRKGLAVTGELFF
TGTGCCAGCAGGAAAGGACTAGCAGTCACCGGGGAGCTGTTTTTT
>TRBV5-6|TRBJ2-5|TRBD1|NA
CASSLVLRTGFQETQYF
TGTGCCAGCAGCCTCGTCTTGAGGACAGGGTTCCAAGAGACCCAGTACTTC
>TRBV27|TRBJ2-2|TRBD1|NA
CASSWGRGRIGELFF
TGTGCCAGCAGTTGGGGCAGGGGGCGCATCGGGGAGCTGTTTTTT
>TRBV9|TRBJ2-7|NA|NA
CASSAGREQYF
TGTGCCAGCAGCGCGGGGAGAGAGCAGTACTTC
>TRBV10-3|TRBJ2-5|NA|NA
CAISDATEETQYF
TGTGCCATCAGTGATGCGACAGAAGAGACCCAGTACTTC
>TRBV7-3|TRBJ2-5|NA|NA
CASSLNPGHAETQYF
TGTGCCAGCAGCTTAAACCCGGGACACGCAGAGACCCAGTACTTC
>TRBV30|TRBJ2-7|TRBD1|NA
CAWSTGQVPSEQYF
TGTGCCTGGAGTACCGGACAGGTCCCCTCCGAGCAGTACTTC
>TRBV29-1|TRBJ1-1|NA|NA
CSVGRNTEAFF
TGCAGCGTTGGACGGAACACTGAAGCTTTCTTT
>TRBV11-2|TRBJ1-1|NA|NA
CASSFGGPGIMNTEAFF
TGTGCCAGCAGCTTTGGGGGCCCAGGCATCATGAACACTGAAGCTTTCTTT
>TRBV29-1|TRBJ2-1|TRBD2|few
CSVLGSGVEQFF
TGCAGCGTTTTAGGTAGCGGGGTCGAGCAGTTCTTC
>TRBV5-1|TRBJ1-2|NA|NA
CASSLATVNYGYTF
TGCGCCAGCAGCTTGGCGACAGTTAACTATGGCTACACCTTC
>TRBV5-6|TRBJ1-5|NA|NA
CASRSWLKNNQPQHF
TGTGCCTCCCGAAGCTGGTTAAAGAACAATCAGCCCCAGCATTTT
>TRBV9|TRBJ1-1|NA|NA
CASSVEIEGNTEAFF
TGTGCCAGCAGCGTAGAGATCGAAGGGAACACTGAAGCTTTCTTT
>TRBV11-2|TRBJ2-1|NA|few
CASSPHPGEQFF
TGTGCCAGCAGCCCGCATCCGGGTGAGCAGTTCTTC